This TCR beta chain was sequenced during a study of shared clonotypes between healthy human individuals. Splitting of each subset's genomic DNA was done evenly across several immunoSEQ plates. The authors' processing: Quality scores were absent from the junction-only immunoSEQ sequences, so filtering differed. The assay was immunoSEQ multiplex PCR, and TCRdb's table has in-frame clones only and misses some. V and J calls and clone size are given by that table; D and trimming were obtained from the DNA. The top ten clones hold more than 0.1% of a sample with over 2 million clones, 85% to 95% of them seen once. The germline CDR1 and CDR2 sequences are DFQATT and SNEGSKA (reference sequence). This CDR3 comprises 11 residues. Trimming took 2 bases from V and 7 from J, leaving 9 bases between them.

This chain links TRBV20-1 with TRBJ2-7; unclear D gene. The sequenced material came from naive CD4+ T cells sorted from blood. Documented subset: CD45RA+ positively selected. This clonotype originated in a young man in good health. The CDR3 loop is CSARNLQEQYF. The CDR3 DNA reads TGCAGTGCTAGAAATCTGCAGGAGCAGTACTTC.